The next 13 T cell receptor beta chains were all read from a single sample in a study of CD8+ T cells in alopecia areata. Treatment reported: oral pan-JAK inhibitor, 5-10 mg twice daily. cDNA reverse transcribed from extracted RNA served as the sequencing template. Sequenced by immunoSEQ multiplex PCR; TCRdb stores in-frame clones only, minus some. The sample shows 100,000 to 150,000 clones, roughly 60% of them seen only once. The material was CD8+ T cells sorted from blood, obtained at week 4, from a patient treated with tofacitinib. These TCRs come from a human donor with alopecia areata.

This chain uses TRBV30 with TRBJ1-2; the D is unclear. V was pared by 5 bases and J by 4 bases, with 8 bases between. Germline V gives CDR1 GTSNPN, CDR2 SVGIG (reference sequence). The CDR3 is made up of 11 amino acids. CDR3 in amino acids: CAWVEGYGYTF. The CDR3 coding sequence is TGTGCCTGGGTGGAGGGCTATGGCTACACCTTC.

This chain uses TRBV6-5 with TRBJ2-2, with D tentatively TRBD2 (6 bases). Germline V lookup: CDR1 MNHEY, CDR2 SVGAGI. The CDR3 length is 15 residues. V lost 2 bases and J lost 5, with 12 bases in between. CDR3 residues: CASSYGDSPTGELFF. CDR3 nucleotides: TGTGCCAGCAGTTACGGGGACTCGCCAACCGGGGAGCTGTTTTTT.

This chain links TRBV27 with TRBJ2-5; D uncertain. The germline CDR1 and CDR2 sequences are MNHEY and SMNVEV (reference sequence). V was trimmed by 5 bases and J by 1 base, leaving 23 bases between them. This CDR3 is 18 amino acids long. CDR3 sequence reads: CASSPPGHSVGSQETQYF. The DNA of the CDR3 is TGTGCCAGCAGTCCCCCCGGCCACAGCGTCGGGTCCCAAGAGACCCAGTACTTC.

This chain links TRBV7-9 with TRBJ2-4; 8 bases are a match to TRBD1. The trim removed 1 base at V and 3 bases at J, leaving 5 bases unmatched. The CDR3 has 16 residues. Germline V gene lookup returns CDR1 SEHNR and CDR2 FQNEAQ (reference sequence). The CDR3 coding sequence is TGTGCCAGCAGCTTAGAAACAGGGGGGCTCAAAAACATTCAGTACTTC. Its translation: CASSLETGGLKNIQYF.

This sequence joins TRBV4-3 and TRBJ2-6, with D perhaps assigned TRBD1 or TRBD2 (5 bases each). CDR3 length: 19 amino acids. Germline V gene data show CDR1 as LGHNA and CDR2 as YSLEER. V lost 4 bases, J lost 0 bases, and 19 bases lay in between. DNA for the CDR3: TGCGCCAGCAGCCCCTGGACTGGGGGTTCGAGCTCTGGGGCCAACGTCCTGACTTTC. It codes for CASSPWTGGSSSGANVLTF.

This chain links TRBV29-1 with TRBJ1-5; TRBD1 matches 12 bases. Germline-derived CDR1 and CDR2 are SQVTM and ANQGSEA. The CDR3 spans 14 residues. V shed 6 bases and J 3 bases; nucleotides not matched to a gene: 3. The CDR3: CSVGTGGFNQPQHF. CDR3 DNA: TGCAGCGTGGGGACAGGGGGCTTCAATCAGCCCCAGCATTTT.

The V and J genes are TRBV30 and TRBJ1-1, with a possible D match to TRBD1 (6 bases). CDR1 GTSNPN and CDR2 SVGIG come from the germline V gene (reference sequence). V was shortened by 1 base and J by 4 bases, with 16 bases between the two germline ends. CDR3 length equals 15 residues. CDR3 bases: TGTGCCTGGAGTGCGAACAGGGACCGGATCACTGAAGCTTTCTTT. Translating it yields CAWSANRDRITEAFF.

V gene TRBV29-1 combines with J gene TRBJ2-1, with D unclear. V gave up 4 bases and J gave up 4 bases, with 11 bases separating them. There are 13 residues in the CDR3. CDR1 is SQVTM, CDR2 ANQGSEA, per germline. The CDR3 region has the DNA TGCAGCGTTGCCCGAGAAAATTACAATGAGCAGTTCTTC. Amino acids: CSVARENYNEQFF.

This chain links TRBV5-1 with TRBJ2-4, with 8 nucleotides matching TRBD1. The CDR3 spans 14 residues. Per germline, CDR1 SGHRS and CDR2 YFSETQ. V lost 5 bases and J lost 6; bases outside the gene matches: 7. The CDR3 sequence is CASRLGQGPNIQYF. The CDR3 nucleotides read TGCGCCAGCAGACTAGGACAGGGTCCAAACATTCAGTACTTC.

The chain recombines TRBV13 with TRBJ1-5; D not certain. The CDR3 consists of 13 residues. The V end was cut by 3 bases, the J end by 7 bases, with 10 bases between. Germline assignment: CDR1 PRHDT and CDR2 FYEKMQ (reference sequence). The CDR3 sequence is CASSFGVGQPQHF. The CDR3 coding sequence is TGTGCCAGCAGCTTTGGGGTGGGGCAGCCCCAGCATTTT.

This rearrangement joins TRBV7-8 to TRBJ2-2, with no clear D. Germline V gene data show CDR1 as SGHVS and CDR2 as FQNEAQ. The CDR3 is made up of 13 amino acids. Trimming took 7 bases from V and 1 from J, leaving 7 bases between them. The CDR3, as DNA: TGTGCCAGCAACCAAGGGAACACCGGGGAGCTGTTTTTT. Protein product: CASNQGNTGELFF.

The chain carries TRBV2 and TRBJ2-5; 7 bases align to TRBD1. Germline V lookup: CDR1 SNHLY, CDR2 FYNNEI. The CDR3 has 12 amino acids. The trim removed 6 bases at V and 5 bases at J, leaving 3 bases unmatched. The CDR3 DNA follows: TGTGCCAGCAGGACAGGGAAGGAGACCCAGTACTTC. Translation: CASRTGKETQYF.

The rearrangement uses TRBV29-1 and TRBJ1-2; D remains ambiguous. V gave up 5 bases and J gave up 1 base, with 11 bases separating them. The CDR3 is 13 residues long. Germline CDR1 and CDR2: SQVTM and ANQGSEA. The DNA for the CDR3 is TGCAGCGTTTTCCCGGTTCTTAACTATGGCTACACCTTC. Its translation is CSVFPVLNYGYTF.